The 27 T cell receptor beta chains listed next were all sequenced from one sample in a study of blood T cell repertoires in COVID-19. Here immunoSEQ multiplex PCR was the method, and the copy in TCRdb shows in-frame clones only, minus some. The repertoire includes some 200,000 clones, roughly 90% of them detected once, and roughly a sixth sits in the top ten. The specimen was peripheral blood. All receptors come from a man aged 50-60 years with COVID-19, enrolled during active disease.

V gene TRBV7-2 combines with J gene TRBJ2-2; perhaps TRBD2 as D (5 bases). Trimming left V 3 bases short and J 3 bases short, with 14 bases between. This CDR3 is built from 16 residues. Germline-derived CDR1 and CDR2 are SGHTA and FQGNSA. The CDR3 DNA is TGTGCCAGCAGCTTTAATTCCCCCGGGGACACCGGGGAGCTGTTTTTT. Translation gives CASSFNSPGDTGELFF. Complete variable domain (other parts from reference TRBV7-2 and TRBJ2-2): GAGVSQSPSNKVTEKGKDVELRCDPISGHTALYWYRQSLGQGLEFLIYFQGNSAPDKSGLPSDRFSAERTGGSVSTLTIQRTQQEDSAVYLCASSFNSPGDTGELFFGEGSRLTVL.

The chain uses TRBV18 and TRBJ1-4; a possible D gene is TRBD1 (6 bases). Germline loops: CDR1 KGHSH, CDR2 LQKENI. CDR3 length: 15 residues. Trimming removed 1 base from V and 7 bases from J, with 13 bases in between. The CDR3 region is CASSPRDNQGEKLFF. The CDR3 nucleotides read TGTGCCAGCTCACCACGGGACAATCAGGGTGAAAAACTGTTTTTT.

The chain carries TRBV4-2 and TRBJ1-1; weak D call: TRBD1 (5 bases). CDR3 length: 17 residues. Deletions cut 2 bases from V and 0 bases from J, with 16 bases between. Germline lookup yields CDR1 LGHNA and CDR2 YNFKEQ. This CDR3 reads CASSQKRARGLNTEAFF. The CDR3 DNA is TGTGCCAGCAGCCAAAAGAGGGCGCGGGGCCTGAACACTGAAGCTTTCTTT.

The rearrangement uses TRBV6-1 and TRBJ2-1, with 7 nucleotides matching TRBD2. Germline CDR1 MNHNS, CDR2 SASEGT. The CDR3 is 17 amino acids. With V trimmed by 0 bases and J by 7 bases, 12 bases remained unmatched. The DNA for the CDR3 is TGTGCCAGCAGTGAAGCGCTTCAAGCGGGACGGTGGAATGAGCAGTTCTTC. Its protein is CASSEALQAGRWNEQFF.

The chain employs TRBV19 and TRBJ2-7, with 9 bases that match TRBD1. This CDR3 contains 13 residues. Germline V gene data show CDR1 as LNHDA and CDR2 as SQIVND (reference sequence). Trimming at V came to 5 bases and at J to 6 bases, leaving 5 bases not matched to a gene. The CDR3 coding sequence is TGTGCCAGTAGTGGGGGACAGGGACTCGAGCAGTACTTC. Residues: CASSGGQGLEQYF.

The chain recombines TRBV6-5 with TRBJ2-7; 7 bases are a match to TRBD1. Germline-derived CDR1 and CDR2 are MNHEY and SVGAGI. The V gene end was trimmed by 0 bases and the J gene end by 2 bases; junction bases not matched to a gene: 7. CDR3 length equals 16 residues. The CDR3 reads CASSYSNRGETYEQYF. The DNA of the CDR3 is TGTGCCAGCAGTTACTCGAACAGGGGCGAAACCTACGAGCAGTACTTC.

The chain's CDR3 is CASGLQSGLAGSGELFF. In DNA form, the CDR3 reads TGTGCCAGCGGACTACAATCGGGACTAGCGGGTTCTGGGGAGCTGTTTTTT. The rearrangement joins TRBV5-4 to TRBJ2-2, with 12 positions matching TRBD2. Germline V CDR1 and CDR2: SGHNT, YYREEE (reference sequence). This CDR3 region has 17 residues. Losses at the gene ends were 7 bases for V and 8 bases for J; bases not matched to a gene: 15.

CDR3 amino acids: CASSSPGQGSGANVLTF. In DNA form, the CDR3 reads TGTGCCAGCAGCTCACCGGGACAGGGATCTGGGGCCAACGTCCTGACTTTC. The V call is TRBV9, the J call TRBJ2-6; 9 bases match TRBD1. This CDR3 contains 17 residues. Germline loops: CDR1 SGDLS, CDR2 YYNGEE. Germline trimming cut 4 bases from V and 1 base from J; bases unmatched to any gene: 6.

The gene calls are TRBV3-1 (or the pseudogene TRBV3-2) and TRBJ2-1; no definite D call. V gave up 1 base and J gave up 8 bases, with 12 bases separating them. Germline values: CDR1 LGHDT, CDR2 YNNKEL (reference sequence). The CDR3 covers 14 residues. The CDR3 region has the DNA TGTGCCAGCAGCCAAGGTTTAGCCGGCGATGAGCAGTTCTTC. This encodes CASSQGLAGDEQFF.

The rearrangement uses TRBV5-8 and TRBJ2-3; the match to TRBD1 covers 11 bases. The CDR3 consists of 16 residues. V was pared by 5 bases and J by 4 bases, with 9 bases of the junction left unmatched. Germline values: CDR1 SGHTS, CDR2 YDEGEE. The CDR3 DNA reads as TGTGCCAGCAGTTTTTACCCGGGACAGGGGGCAGATACGCAGTATTTT. Its translation: CASSFYPGQGADTQYF.

This clone was counted a single time. The chain couples TRBV24-1 to TRBJ2-1; D ambiguous. V was cut by 1 base and J by 10 bases, with 10 bases left in between. This CDR3 contains 13 residues. Germline V lookup: CDR1 KGHDR, CDR2 SFDVKD. DNA for the CDR3: TGTGCCACCAGTGATTTTCCCGGGTGGGAGCAGTTCTTC. Amino acid sequence: CATSDFPGWEQFF.

This chain links TRBV19 with TRBJ1-2, with D possibly being TRBD1 (5 bases). The CDR3 consists of 16 residues. Germline CDR1 reads LNHDA; CDR2 reads SQIVND (reference sequence). V dropped 2 bases and J dropped 4 bases, with 17 bases sitting between them. CDR3 protein: CASSIRQLVDFYGYTF. As DNA, the CDR3 is TGTGCCAGTAGTATACGACAGCTAGTCGACTTCTATGGCTACACCTTC.

There are a few counts of this clone. This chain links TRBV6-5 with TRBJ1-2, with a weak D call TRBD1 (6 bases). Germline-derived CDR1 and CDR2 are MNHEY and SVGAGI. This CDR3 is built from 12 residues. Trimming removed 7 bases from V and 5 bases from J, with 11 bases in between. The CDR3 region is CASTQRGYGYTF. The CDR3 DNA reads TGTGCCAGCACTCAAAGGGGGTATGGCTACACCTTC.

The chain couples TRBV5-5 to TRBJ2-5; D perhaps matches TRBD1 (5 bases). CDR3 length: 13 amino acids. Trimming cost V 4 bases and J 1 base, with 8 bases left between them. The germline gives CDR1 SGHKS, CDR2 YYEKEE (reference sequence). CDR3 DNA: TGTGCCAGCAGCCGACAGTCCCAAGAGACCCAGTACTTC. The encoded protein is CASSRQSQETQYF.

The chain links TRBV5-8 to TRBJ1-5; TRBD1 matches at 7 bases. Germline V gene lookup returns CDR1 SGHTS and CDR2 YDEGEE. This CDR3 has 17 amino acids. V dropped 0 bases and J dropped 3; count of bases not matched to a gene: 9. The CDR3 DNA follows: TGTGCCAGCAGCTTGGGTACAGGGGTGTCTTCCAATCAGCCCCAGCATTTT. It is translated as CASSLGTGVSSNQPQHF. Full variable domain (missing parts from reference TRBV5-8 and TRBJ1-5): EAGVTQSPTHLIKTRGQQATLRCSPISGHTSVYWYQQALGLGLQFLLWYDEGEERNRGNFPPRFSGRQFPNYSSELNVNALELEDSALYLCASSLGTGVSSNQPQHFGDGTRLSIL.

The gene calls are TRBV9 and TRBJ2-3; 11 nucleotides match TRBD2. Germline lookup yields CDR1 SGDLS and CDR2 YYNGEE. This CDR3 has 16 residues. J lost 9 bases, V lost 0 bases, and 9 bases had no gene match. The DNA for the CDR3 is TGTGCCAGCAGCGTAGCTGCGCTAGCGGGAGGACCCACGCAGTATTTT. Its translation is CASSVAALAGGPTQYF.

V gene TRBV29-1 combines with J gene TRBJ2-5; the match to TRBD2 covers 9 bases. Germline trimming cut 5 bases from V and 2 bases from J; bases unmatched to any gene: 6. The germline V gene has CDR1 SQVTM and CDR2 ANQGSEA. This CDR3 is 14 amino acids long. The CDR3 DNA reads as TGCAGCGTTCGGGGCGGGAGGGCACAAGAGACCCAGTACTTC. Translation gives CSVRGGRAQETQYF.

The rearrangement links TRBV6-5 to TRBJ2-5; possible D gene TRBD2, 5 bases. The V end lost 0 bases, the J end lost 0 bases, and 8 bases lay between the germline ends. CDR3 length equals 15 residues. The germline V gene encodes CDR1 MNHEY and CDR2 SVGAGI. The CDR3 DNA reads as TGTGCCAGCAGTTACTCGGGAGTCTACCAAGAGACCCAGTACTTC. It translates to CASSYSGVYQETQYF.

The chain links TRBV27 to TRBJ1-6, with 9 bases fitting TRBD1. The CDR3 length is 19 residues. The ends lost 9 bases at V and 0 bases at J; junction bases unmatched: 15. CDR1 MNHEY and CDR2 SMNVEV come from the germline V gene (reference sequence). CDR3 nucleotides: TGTGCCAGTTCGAGAACAGGGGGCCCCGGGAGCTCCTATAATTCACCCCTCCACTTT. Translated, it gives CASSRTGGPGSSYNSPLHF.

The CDR3 region is CASSSQGFNNSPLHF. The CDR3 region has the DNA TGTGCCAGCAGCTCCCAGGGGTTTAATAATTCACCCCTCCACTTT. The rearrangement uses TRBV7-9 and TRBJ1-6; D is possibly TRBD1 (6 bases). V was trimmed by 4 bases and J by 5 bases, leaving 12 bases between them. This CDR3 is built from 15 residues. Germline CDR1 and CDR2: SEHNR and FQNEAQ (reference sequence).

The chain has TRBV28 and TRBJ2-1, with TRBD1 as a possible D gene (6 bases). Per the germline V gene, CDR1 is MDHEN and CDR2 is SYDVKM. The CDR3 has 16 residues. Trimming removed 4 bases from V and 1 base from J, with 14 bases in between. CDR3 nucleotide sequence: TGTGCCAGCAGTTCCCTGGGGGCGGATTCCTACAATGAGCAGTTCTTC. Encoded protein: CASSSLGADSYNEQFF.

This rearrangement joins TRBV4-1 to TRBJ1-4, with D tentatively TRBD1 (5 bases). CDR1 and CDR2 from the germline V gene are MGHRA and YSYEKL. Trimming stripped 0 bases from V and 6 bases from J, with 14 bases between. The CDR3 length is 16 residues. CDR3 loop: CASSQEPSVGDEKLFF. CDR3 nucleotide sequence: TGCGCCAGCAGCCAAGAGCCGTCGGTAGGGGATGAAAAACTGTTTTTT.

V is TRBV7-7 and J is TRBJ2-3, with 8 bases that match TRBD2. Germline V gene sequence: CDR1 SSHAT, CDR2 FNYEAQ (reference sequence). The CDR3 totals 15 residues. With V trimmed by 1 base and J by 5 bases, 5 bases remained unmatched. This CDR3 is CASSLDGGAGDTQYF. The DNA for the CDR3 is TGTGCCAGCAGCTTAGACGGGGGGGCCGGAGATACGCAGTATTTT.

The V and J genes are TRBV6-2 or TRBV6-3 and TRBJ1-5; D might be TRBD1 (6 bases). CDR3 length: 15 residues. V lost 2 bases and J lost 6, with 14 bases in between. Per germline, CDR1 MNHEY and CDR2 SVGEGT. This CDR3 reads CASSYGGRDIQPQHF. The CDR3 bases are TGTGCCAGCAGTTACGGGGGCAGGGACATTCAGCCCCAGCATTTT.

V and J are TRBV27 and TRBJ1-6; TRBD1 aligns across 7 bases. CDR1 is MNHEY, CDR2 SMNVEV, per germline (reference sequence). With 5 bases clipped from V and 7 bases from J, the junction kept 5 bases outside the gene matches. This CDR3 is built from 14 residues. The CDR3 DNA reads as TGTGCCAGCAGTACACCGGGACAGAATTCACCCCTCCACTTT. Its protein is CASSTPGQNSPLHF.

The J gene is TRBJ2-1, the V gene TRBV23-1; TRBD1 is a possible D gene (6 bases). TRBV23-1 is recorded as an ORF, its role being uncertain. V lost 2 bases and J 3 bases, leaving 17 bases between the germline ends. CDR3 length: 17 amino acids. The CDR3 nucleotides read TGCGCCAGCAGTCAAGTCGACCTCGGACAGTTCTACAATGAGCAGTTCTTC. Translated, it gives CASSQVDLGQFYNEQFF.

V and J are TRBV6-6 and TRBJ1-4, with D unresolved. The CDR3 spans 16 residues. CDR1 MNHNY and CDR2 SVGAGI come from the germline V gene (reference sequence). V shed 0 bases and J shed 0 bases, with 8 bases lying between them. The CDR3 DNA sequence: TGTGCCAGCAGTTACTCCTCGCAGTCAACTAATGAAAAACTGTTTTTT. Amino acids: CASSYSSQSTNEKLFF.